One sample yielded the 28 T cell receptor beta chains listed below, sequenced in a study of Ad26.COV2.S vaccination and SARS-CoV-2 variants (dated by TCRdb to 2020 to 2022). Receptor amplification or capture employed the immunoSEQ multiplex PCR assay. The source is immuneACCESS, and TCRdb retained only in-frame sequences with V and J called. Part of the clones is not carried over; for the studies checked, unresolved V genes explain less than half of this, and the remainder is unexplained. The sample records approximately 350,000 clones, 83% of which are singletons. The ten largest make up nearly 7.5% of the sample. In the paper's terms, the treatment or condition label means: 15 to 20 received Ad26.COV2.S at low or high dose, single or two shots; several received placebo; per-sample allocation not given. For vaccine and placebo recipients, repertoires were sequenced using samples collected on day 63 after the first injection.

The input for sequencing was peripheral blood, taken in a trial of Ad26.COV2.S vaccine versus placebo. The receptors shown here come from a person aged 18-65 years who received the Ad26.COV2.S COVID-19 vaccine or a placebo.

The rearrangement joins TRBV6-5 to TRBJ2-7; D possibly corresponds to TRBD2 (5 bases). The CDR3 runs 14 residues. Germline CDR1 and CDR2: MNHEY and SVGAGI. Deletions cut 6 bases from V and 2 bases from J, with 14 bases between. This CDR3 is CASSLKSGAYEQYF. As DNA, the CDR3 is TGTGCCAGCAGCCTAAAGAGCGGAGCCTACGAGCAGTACTTC.

Worth noting for this clone: Other DNA sequences in this specimen translate into the identical CDR3. The chain uses TRBV27 and TRBJ2-2; no clear D. CDR1 is MNHEY, CDR2 SMNVEV, per germline (reference sequence). The CDR3 contains 10 residues. Trimming removed 8 bases from V and 6 bases from J, with 4 bases in between. The CDR3 DNA is TGTGCCAGCGGGGCCGGGGAGCTGTTTTTT. This sequence encodes CASGAGELFF.

V gene TRBV7-9 combines with J gene TRBJ2-7, with a weak D call TRBD1 (6 bases). Germline-derived CDR1 and CDR2 are SEHNR and FQNEAQ (reference sequence). The CDR3 runs to 14 residues. Trimming removed 4 bases from V and 2 bases from J, with 12 bases in between. CDR3 sequence (DNA): TGTGCCAGCAGCTCCCAGGGGTCCCCCTACGAGCAGTACTTC. Protein: CASSSQGSPYEQYF.

The V call is TRBV6-5, the J call TRBJ1-2, with 10 bases lining up with TRBD1. The CDR3 loop spans 15 amino acids. The V segment lost 1 base and the J segment 7 bases; nucleotides outside the gene matches: 6. Per germline, CDR1 MNHEY and CDR2 SVGAGI. In DNA form, the CDR3 reads TGTGCCAGCAGTTACTTGACAGGGGGCGAGGGTGGCTACACCTTC. Protein product: CASSYLTGGEGGYTF.

The J gene is TRBJ2-3, the V gene TRBV6-6, with D maybe TRBD1 (5 bases). V was cut by 3 bases and J by 5 bases, with 18 bases left in between. This CDR3 has 16 residues. Per germline, CDR1 MNHNY and CDR2 SVGAGI (reference sequence). The CDR3 nucleotides are TGTGCCAGCAGTTATCGGAACAGGCCCTTCTTAGATACGCAGTATTTT. Protein sequence: CASSYRNRPFLDTQYF.

The V and J genes are TRBV27 and TRBJ1-1; D gene uncertain. V shed 0 bases and J shed 1 base, with 6 bases lying between them. Per germline, CDR1 MNHEY and CDR2 SMNVEV (reference sequence). The CDR3 is 14 residues long. The CDR3 sequence is CASSLSRENTEAFF. CDR3 DNA: TGTGCCAGCAGTTTATCGAGGGAGAACACTGAAGCTTTCTTT.

The chain is built from TRBV6-2 or TRBV6-3 and TRBJ2-5; 11 bases line up with TRBD1. Germline V CDR1 and CDR2: MNHEY, SVGEGT. J was trimmed by 1 base and V by 5 bases; bases with no gene match: 6. CDR3 length: 16 residues. The CDR3 loop reads CASSRGGTGGQETQYF. The CDR3 DNA follows: TGTGCCAGCAGTAGGGGCGGGACAGGGGGCCAAGAGACCCAGTACTTC.

The sample holds a few counts of this clone. Relative to the germline gene, one junction end is altered; a read error may explain this. The rearrangement joins TRBV27 to TRBJ2-7; tentative D call: TRBD1 (6 bases). Germline CDR1 reads MNHEY; CDR2 reads SMNVEV (reference sequence). This CDR3 has 11 amino acids. For the CDR3, the DNA is TGCTTAAGCAGGGGCGCGTACGAGCAGTACTTC. Residues: CLSRGAYEQYF.

CDR3 region: CASSLVSSGRVSEQYF. Here the CDR3 DNA reads TGTGCCAGCAGCTTGGTGTCTAGCGGGAGGGTGAGCGAGCAGTACTTC. V gene TRBV11-2 combines with J gene TRBJ2-7, with 12 bases aligning to TRBD2. Germline CDR1 reads SGHAT; CDR2 reads FQNNGV. The CDR3 is 16 amino acids. Losses at the gene ends were 3 bases for V and 6 bases for J; bases not matched to a gene: 9.

The chain couples TRBV15 to TRBJ1-2, with 7 bases aligning to TRBD1. V shed 5 bases, J shed 1 base, and the junction held 7 bases outside the gene matches. There are 15 residues in the CDR3. CDR1 and CDR2 from the germline V gene are LNHNV and YYDKDF (reference sequence). The CDR3 nucleotides read TGTGCCACCAGCGGGAGGGGGCAGGTTAACTATGGCTACACCTTC. Translated, it gives CATSGRGQVNYGYTF.

This chain uses TRBV19 with TRBJ2-7; possible D gene TRBD2, 5 bases. Germline V gene lookup returns CDR1 LNHDA and CDR2 SQIVND (reference sequence). Trimming shortened V by 5 bases and J by 4 bases, and 15 bases separated the two germline ends. CDR3 length equals 14 residues. This CDR3 reads CASSPHEGGYEQYF. The CDR3 DNA is TGTGCCAGTAGTCCCCATGAGGGCGGATACGAGCAGTACTTC.

The chain has TRBV19 and TRBJ1-1; 7 bases line up with TRBD1. Germline V gene sequence: CDR1 LNHDA, CDR2 SQIVND (reference sequence). J was trimmed by 9 bases and V by 0 bases; bases with no gene match: 13. CDR3 length: 16 residues. CDR3 sequence reads: CASSIDPRRGLGQAFF. In DNA form, the CDR3 reads TGTGCCAGTAGTATAGATCCCCGTAGGGGGCTCGGCCAAGCTTTCTTT.

The table lists this clone with a few counts. The rearrangement joins TRBV2 to TRBJ1-5; D is unresolved. There are 15 residues in the CDR3. V was shortened by 4 bases and J by 2 bases, with 12 bases between the two germline ends. The germline V gene has CDR1 SNHLY and CDR2 FYNNEI. The DNA for the CDR3 is TGTGCCAGCAGTGGTACGACGTTGGGCAATCAGCCCCAGCATTTT. This encodes CASSGTTLGNQPQHF.

This sequence joins TRBV11-2 and TRBJ1-4, with a possible D match to TRBD1 (6 bases). In germline, CDR1 is SGHAT, CDR2 FQNNGV. The V end lost 5 bases, the J end lost 7 bases, and 20 bases lay between the germline ends. The CDR3 has 16 amino acids. CDR3 sequence reads: CASSHPKGGGVEKLFF. The CDR3 DNA follows: TGTGCCAGCAGCCACCCGAAGGGGGGCGGGGTTGAAAAACTGTTTTTT.

The rearrangement uses TRBV5-4 and TRBJ1-2; a weak D match, TRBD1 (5 bases). The V gene's germline CDR1 is SGHNT and CDR2 YYREEE (reference sequence). V lost 0 bases, J lost 7 bases, and 16 bases lay in between. This CDR3 spans 15 amino acids. The chain's CDR3 is CASSLVAGGETGYTF. The CDR3 coding sequence is TGTGCCAGCAGCTTGGTTGCGGGGGGAGAAACTGGCTACACCTTC.

V is TRBV7-9 and J is TRBJ1-2; D unclear. The V gene lost 1 base and the J gene lost 6 bases, with 9 bases spanning the gap. CDR1 SEHNR and CDR2 FQNEAQ come from the germline V gene (reference sequence). The CDR3 runs 13 residues. CDR3 DNA sequence: TGTGCCAGCAGCTTAGGAAGGGATAATGGCTACACCTTC. The encoded protein is CASSLGRDNGYTF. Looking up the rest from reference TRBV7-9 and TRBJ1-2 gives the full variable domain: DTGVSQNPRHKITKRGQNVTFRCDPISEHNRLYWYRQTLGQGPEFLTYFQNEAQLEKSRLLSDRFSAERPKGSFSTLEIQRTEQGDSAMYLCASSLGRDNGYTFGSGTRLTVV.

The chain employs TRBV19 and TRBJ2-2; D remains unclear. The CDR3 sequence is 13 residues long. The germline gives CDR1 LNHDA, CDR2 SQIVND (reference sequence). V was clipped by 3 bases and J by 6 bases, with 8 bases between them. This CDR3 is CASSIHRSGELFF. DNA for the CDR3: TGTGCCAGTAGTATCCACCGGTCCGGGGAGCTGTTTTTT.

This chain joins TRBV6-2 or TRBV6-3 and TRBJ2-7, with D perhaps being TRBD1 or TRBD2 (6 bases each). Germline V gene sequence: CDR1 MNHEY, CDR2 SVGEGT. Trimming stripped 2 bases from V and 7 bases from J, with 21 bases between. CDR3 length equals 16 residues. DNA of the CDR3: TGTGCCAGCAGTTACCCTTCTCCGGGGGCGGTGAGAGAGCAGTACTTC. Amino acids: CASSYPSPGAVREQYF.

The table lists this clone with many counts. This chain joins TRBV29-1 and TRBJ2-5; tentative D call: TRBD2 (5 bases). Germline V gene data show CDR1 as SQVTM and CDR2 as ANQGSEA. This CDR3 has 12 residues. V was pared by 4 bases and J by 3 bases, with 9 bases between. The CDR3, as DNA: TGCAGCGTTGGGGCGACTAAAGAGACCCAGTACTTC. This codes for CSVGATKETQYF.

This clone has a handful of counts. This sequence joins TRBV19 and TRBJ2-5; TRBD2 is a possible D gene (6 bases). The CDR3 totals 13 residues. Germline assignment: CDR1 LNHDA and CDR2 SQIVND (reference sequence). The ends were cut back, 0 bases at V and 8 bases at J, with 10 bases in the middle. The CDR3 spells CASSIDGGRTQYF. The CDR3 DNA follows: TGTGCCAGTAGTATAGATGGGGGGAGAACCCAGTACTTC.

The count of this clone is one. The rearrangement links TRBV10-3 to TRBJ1-1; TRBD1 might be the D (6 bases). Between the trimmed V and J ends, which lost 7 bases and 5 bases, there was a span of 17 bases. Germline CDR1 is ENHRY and CDR2 is SYGVKD. This CDR3 is built from 14 residues. CDR3 nucleotides: TGTGCCATCACCGATACAGGGAGTGAAACTGAAGCTTTCTTT. Amino acid sequence: CAITDTGSETEAFF.

In this sample, this clone turned up a few times. This rearrangement joins TRBV10-1 to TRBJ2-7; D assignment may be TRBD1 or TRBD2 (5 bases each). The CDR3 is 13 residues long. The V gene's germline CDR1 is WNHNN and CDR2 SYGVQD (reference sequence). With 3 bases removed from V and 9 bases from J, the gap between germline ends came to 15 bases. CDR3 sequence (DNA): TGCGCCAGCAGTGAATCATTGAGGGGCGGGCAGTACTTC. Translation gives CASSESLRGGQYF.

This clone has just one count. The gene calls are TRBV19 and TRBJ1-2, with D tentatively TRBD1 (6 bases). This CDR3 has 16 amino acids. The V gene lost 0 bases and the J gene lost 6 bases, with 17 bases spanning the gap. Germline V gene sequence: CDR1 LNHDA, CDR2 SQIVND (reference sequence). The CDR3 DNA follows: TGTGCCAGTAGTATAGAGGTCCTGGGGGGCGCCGATGGCTACACCTTC. It translates to CASSIEVLGGADGYTF.

Concerning this clone itself: The same CDR3 can be traced to other DNA sequences in this sample. The genes are TRBV10-3 and TRBJ1-2; D possibly corresponds to TRBD1 (5 bases). CDR3 size: 12 residues. The V gene lost 9 bases and the J gene lost 6 bases, with 14 bases spanning the gap. Germline CDR1 ENHRY, CDR2 SYGVKD. The CDR3 DNA follows: TGTGCCATTTCCCTGGGAGGGGATGGCTACACCTTC. This translates into CAISLGGDGYTF.

The gene calls are TRBV7-9 and TRBJ2-1, with D uncertain. CDR1 and CDR2 from the germline V gene are SEHNR and FQNEAQ (reference sequence). The CDR3 loop spans 14 amino acids. V was clipped by 6 bases and J by 8 bases, with 17 bases between them. DNA for the CDR3: TGTGCCAGCAGTTCCCTAGAAGGCAGAGATGAGCAGTTCTTC. As protein: CASSSLEGRDEQFF.

This clone was seen only a few times. Other DNA sequences in the sample encode the same CDR3. The rearrangement uses TRBV2 and TRBJ2-5; D is unclear. Germline-derived CDR1 and CDR2 are SNHLY and FYNNEI. This CDR3 has 10 residues. Trimming removed 1 base at V and 6 bases at J, with 0 bases between. The CDR3: CASSEETQYF. CDR3 DNA sequence: TGTGCCAGCAGTGAAGAGACCCAGTACTTC.

V is TRBV7-2 and J is TRBJ2-1; D call uncertain. The CDR3 sequence is 12 residues long. Germline V CDR1 and CDR2: SGHTA, FQGNSA. Trimming took 6 bases from V and 8 from J, leaving 11 bases between them. CDR3 sequence: CASSSLGDEQFF. The CDR3 nucleotides are TGTGCCAGCAGTTCCCTTGGGGATGAGCAGTTCTTC.

The chain combines TRBV27 with TRBJ1-6, with no clear D. V was cut by 3 bases and J by 0 bases, with 18 bases left in between. The CDR3 loop spans 19 amino acids. CDR1 MNHEY and CDR2 SMNVEV come from the germline V gene (reference sequence). The CDR3 spells CASSFSPPLSSSYNSPLHF. The CDR3 region has the DNA TGTGCCAGCAGTTTTTCCCCGCCGCTTTCGAGCTCCTATAATTCACCCCTCCACTTT.